The 16 T cell receptor beta chains below all came from one sample that was sequenced in a study of blood T cell repertoires in COVID-19. Method: immunoSEQ multiplex PCR; TCRdb's copy keeps in-frame clones and lacks some. The sample contains fewer than 500,000 clones, 85% to 90% of which appear only once. Sequencing used peripheral blood. The receptors here all came from a woman aged 25 to 45 with acute or convalescent COVID-19.

The chain links TRBV5-4 to TRBJ2-5; D perhaps matches TRBD2 (5 bases). The ends were cut back, 4 bases at V and 2 bases at J, with 15 bases in the middle. The CDR3 sequence is 15 residues long. In germline, CDR1 is SGHNT, CDR2 YYREEE (reference sequence). The CDR3 region has the DNA TGTGCCAGCAGCGCTCGAAGAGGAGGTCAAGAGACCCAGTACTTC. It is translated as CASSARRGGQETQYF.

The chain couples TRBV10-3 to TRBJ1-1, with a possible D match to TRBD1 (5 bases). The CDR3 length is 14 residues. Germline V gene sequence: CDR1 ENHRY, CDR2 SYGVKD. Trimming left V 11 bases short and J 2 bases short, with 18 bases between. The CDR3 protein is CASGGAGPNTEAFF. The CDR3 coding sequence is TGTGCCTCCGGAGGGGCAGGCCCTAACACTGAAGCTTTCTTT.

This clone was seen a single time. V usage is TRBV27 and J usage is TRBJ2-3; 8 bases are a match to TRBD1. Germline V gives CDR1 MNHEY, CDR2 SMNVEV (reference sequence). The CDR3 is 15 residues long. The junction had 8 bases not matched to a gene; V was cut back by 6 bases and J by 3 bases. The CDR3 DNA follows: TGTGCCAGCAGCCTAGATACAGGGGGGACAGATACGCAGTATTTT. It specifies CASSLDTGGTDTQYF.

This chain's CDR3 is CASSIEGAGANVLTF. CDR3 bases: TGTGCCAGTAGTATCGAGGGTGCTGGGGCCAACGTCCTGACTTTC. V gene TRBV19 combines with J gene TRBJ2-6; a possible D gene is TRBD2 (5 bases). Trimming removed 3 bases from V and 2 bases from J, with 8 bases in between. Germline V lookup: CDR1 LNHDA, CDR2 SQIVND (reference sequence). The CDR3 runs 15 residues.

This chain links TRBV5-4 with TRBJ1-1; D is unclear. V was clipped by 4 bases and J by 0 bases, with 4 bases between them. The germline gives CDR1 SGHNT, CDR2 YYREEE (reference sequence). The CDR3 is made up of 12 amino acids. DNA of the CDR3: TGTGCCAGCAGCACGGTGAACACTGAAGCTTTCTTT. Protein product: CASSTVNTEAFF.

This clone was seen more than once but under ten times. DNA for the CDR3: TGTGCCAGCAGTTTACAGGGCGCATCCTATAATTCACCCCTCCACTTT. It codes for CASSLQGASYNSPLHF. The rearrangement links TRBV28 to TRBJ1-6; possibly TRBD1 for D (5 bases). Germline loops: CDR1 MDHEN, CDR2 SYDVKM. The CDR3 covers 16 residues. V dropped 2 bases and J dropped 1 base, with 9 bases sitting between them.

The CDR3 here is CATSDADRGNEQFF. The CDR3 DNA is TGTGCCACCAGTGACGCTGACAGGGGTAATGAGCAGTTCTTC. The genes are TRBV24-1 and TRBJ2-1, with TRBD1 matching 8 bases. Germline values: CDR1 KGHDR, CDR2 SFDVKD. J was trimmed by 7 bases and V by 4 bases; bases with no gene match: 5. The CDR3 runs 14 residues.

This clone was counted a few times. This same CDR3 is encoded by further DNA sequences in the sample. J is TRBJ1-1 and V is TRBV6-5; D is undetermined. V was cut by 6 bases and J by 5 bases, with 13 bases left in between. CDR1 is MNHEY and CDR2 is SVGAGI in the germline V gene. There are 13 residues in the CDR3. DNA for the CDR3: TGTGCCAGCAGCCTAAACCCGGGGACTGAAGCTTTCTTT. It encodes CASSLNPGTEAFF.

The CDR3 region is CASSSLQGAETQYF. The CDR3 DNA reads TGTGCCAGCAGCTCCTTACAGGGGGCAGAGACCCAGTACTTC. The chain combines TRBV7-9 with TRBJ2-5; 9 nucleotides match TRBD1. V was clipped by 4 bases and J by 4 bases; unmatched bases: 4. The germline CDR1 and CDR2 sequences are SEHNR and FQNEAQ (reference sequence). The CDR3 totals 14 residues.

This clone came up once. This chain uses TRBV10-2 with TRBJ2-2, with D possibly being TRBD2 (6 bases). The germline CDR1 and CDR2 sequences are WSHSY and SAAADI. V lost 5 bases, J lost 1 base, and 8 bases lay in between. This CDR3 comprises 14 residues. CDR3 DNA: TGCGCCAGCAGTTTGCGGGAGAACACCGGGGAGCTGTTTTTT. This encodes CASSLRENTGELFF.

The chain couples TRBV6-1 to TRBJ1-2; TRBD1 agrees at 8 bases. The V gene's germline CDR1 is MNHNS and CDR2 SASEGT. This CDR3 contains 14 residues. J gave up 6 bases and V 5 bases, and 8 bases lay outside the gene matches. The CDR3 region has the DNA TGTGCCAGCAGTCGGGGACAGGAGACGGATGGCTACACCTTC. Its translation is CASSRGQETDGYTF.

The chain is built from TRBV28 and TRBJ1-5; 10 nucleotides match TRBD1. Germline trimming cut 6 bases from V and 7 bases from J; bases unmatched to any gene: 9. The germline gives CDR1 MDHEN, CDR2 SYDVKM. This CDR3 has 15 amino acids. Here the CDR3 DNA reads TGTGCCAGCAGCCGACAGGGGGCGGGAAAACAGCCCCAGCATTTT. Encoded protein: CASSRQGAGKQPQHF.

The rearrangement links TRBV3-1 (or the pseudogene TRBV3-2) to TRBJ1-1; the D is unclear. Trimming removed 1 base at V and 10 bases at J, with 10 bases between. Germline lookup yields CDR1 LGHDT and CDR2 YNNKEL (reference sequence). The CDR3 loop spans 12 amino acids. This CDR3 is CASSQGYRGAFF. The CDR3 bases are TGTGCCAGCAGCCAAGGTTACCGCGGAGCTTTCTTT.

This clone was seen a few times. The chain uses TRBV9 and TRBJ1-6; 7 positions agree with TRBD1. Trimming took 4 bases from V and 9 from J; bases not matched to a gene: 7. Germline assignment: CDR1 SGDLS and CDR2 YYNGEE. The CDR3 runs to 14 residues. The CDR3 DNA reads TGTGCCAGCAGCTTAACGGACAGGCGTTCACCCCTCCACTTT. Translation gives CASSLTDRRSPLHF.

This clone was picked up a small number of times. The CDR3 loop is CASSLLEGYEQYF. CDR3 nucleotides: TGTGCCAGCAGCTTATTGGAGGGCTACGAGCAGTACTTC. J is TRBJ2-7 and V is TRBV7-9; D might be TRBD2 (6 bases). Germline lookup yields CDR1 SEHNR and CDR2 FQNEAQ (reference sequence). The CDR3 is 13 residues long. V was trimmed by 2 bases and J by 3 bases, leaving 8 bases between them.

This clone has more than one count but fewer than ten. This specimen includes other DNA sequences encoding the same CDR3. J is TRBJ2-2 and V is TRBV5-1; the D is unclear. Germline V gene data show CDR1 as SGHRS and CDR2 as YFSETQ. V lost 0 bases and J lost 2, with 5 bases in between. The length of the CDR3 is 14 residues. The chain's CDR3 is CASSLDTNTGELFF. The CDR3 DNA reads TGCGCCAGCAGCTTGGACACCAACACCGGGGAGCTGTTTTTT.